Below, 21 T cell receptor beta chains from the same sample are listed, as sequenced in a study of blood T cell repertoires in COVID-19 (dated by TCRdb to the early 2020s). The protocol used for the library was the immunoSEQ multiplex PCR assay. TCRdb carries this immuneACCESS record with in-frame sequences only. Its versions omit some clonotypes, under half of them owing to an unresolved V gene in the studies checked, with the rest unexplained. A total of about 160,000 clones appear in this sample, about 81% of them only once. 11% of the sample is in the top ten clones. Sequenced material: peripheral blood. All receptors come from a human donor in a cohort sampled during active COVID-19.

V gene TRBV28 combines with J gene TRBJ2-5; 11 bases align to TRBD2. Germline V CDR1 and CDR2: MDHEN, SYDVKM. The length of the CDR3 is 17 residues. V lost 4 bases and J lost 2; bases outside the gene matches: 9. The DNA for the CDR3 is TGTGCCAGCAGTTGGGGTACTAGCGGGGGACGTCAAGAGACCCAGTACTTC. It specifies CASSWGTSGGRQETQYF.

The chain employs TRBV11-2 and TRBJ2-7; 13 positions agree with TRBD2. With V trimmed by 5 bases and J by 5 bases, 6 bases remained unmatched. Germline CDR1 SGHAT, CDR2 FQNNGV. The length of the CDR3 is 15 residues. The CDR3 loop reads CASSPTSGRWNEQYF. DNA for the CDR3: TGTGCCAGCAGCCCGACTAGCGGGAGGTGGAACGAGCAGTACTTC.

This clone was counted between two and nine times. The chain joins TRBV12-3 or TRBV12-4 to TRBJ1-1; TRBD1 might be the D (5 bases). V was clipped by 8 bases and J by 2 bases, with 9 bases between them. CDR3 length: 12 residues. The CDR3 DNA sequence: TGTGCCAGCCGTACAGGTAACACTGAAGCTTTCTTT. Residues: CASRTGNTEAFF.

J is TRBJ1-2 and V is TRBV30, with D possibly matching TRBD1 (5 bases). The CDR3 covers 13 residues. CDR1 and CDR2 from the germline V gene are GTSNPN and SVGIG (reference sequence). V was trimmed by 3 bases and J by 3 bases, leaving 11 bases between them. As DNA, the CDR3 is TGTGCCTGGAGCCTACAGGTTGACTATGGCTACACCTTC. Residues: CAWSLQVDYGYTF.

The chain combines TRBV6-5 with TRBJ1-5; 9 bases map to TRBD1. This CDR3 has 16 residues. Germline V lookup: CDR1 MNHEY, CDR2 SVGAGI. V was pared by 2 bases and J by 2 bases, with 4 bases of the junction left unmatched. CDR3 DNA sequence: TGTGCCAGCAGTTACCCGACAGGGGGTGGCAATCAGCCCCAGCATTTT. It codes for CASSYPTGGGNQPQHF.

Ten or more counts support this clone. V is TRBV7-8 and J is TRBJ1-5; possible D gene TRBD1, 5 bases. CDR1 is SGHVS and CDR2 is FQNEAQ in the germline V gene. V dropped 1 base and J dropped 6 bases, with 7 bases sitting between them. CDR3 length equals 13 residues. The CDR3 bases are TGTGCCAGCAGCTTAGACGGGGGTCAGCCCCAGCATTTT. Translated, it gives CASSLDGGQPQHF. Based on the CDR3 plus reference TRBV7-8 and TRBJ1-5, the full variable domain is GAGVSQSPRYKVAKRGQDVALRCDPISGHVSLFWYQQALGQGPEFLTYFQNEAQLDKSGLPSDRFFAERPEGSVSTLKIQRTQQEDSAVYLCASSLDGGQPQHFGDGTRLSIL.

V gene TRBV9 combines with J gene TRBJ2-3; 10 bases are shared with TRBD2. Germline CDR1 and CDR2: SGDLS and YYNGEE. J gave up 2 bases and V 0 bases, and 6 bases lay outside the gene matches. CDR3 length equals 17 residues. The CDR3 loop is CASSVEPAGGPTDTQYF. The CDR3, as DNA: TGTGCCAGCAGCGTAGAGCCAGCGGGGGGGCCCACAGATACGCAGTATTTT.

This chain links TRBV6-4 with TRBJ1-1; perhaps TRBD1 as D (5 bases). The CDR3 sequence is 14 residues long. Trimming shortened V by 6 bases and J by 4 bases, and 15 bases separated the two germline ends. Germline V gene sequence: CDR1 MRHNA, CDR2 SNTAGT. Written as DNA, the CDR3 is TGTGCCAGCAGAAAAGAACAGGAGAGCACTGAAGCTTTCTTT. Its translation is CASRKEQESTEAFF.

The CDR3: CASSEARVGETQYF. In DNA, the CDR3 is TGTGCCAGCAGTGAAGCCAGGGTGGGAGAGACCCAGTACTTC. J is TRBJ2-5 and V is TRBV25-1; D perhaps matches TRBD1 (5 bases). This CDR3 contains 14 residues. The V and J ends lost 2 bases and 4 bases respectively, with 11 bases between them. Looked up from germline, CDR1 is MGHDK and CDR2 is SYGVNS.

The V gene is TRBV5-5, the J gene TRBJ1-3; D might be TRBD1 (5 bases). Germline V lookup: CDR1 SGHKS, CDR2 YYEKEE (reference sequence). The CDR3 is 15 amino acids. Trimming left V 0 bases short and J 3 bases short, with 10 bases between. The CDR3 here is CASSLDGADGNTIYF. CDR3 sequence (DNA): TGTGCCAGCAGCTTGGATGGGGCAGATGGAAACACCATATATTTT.

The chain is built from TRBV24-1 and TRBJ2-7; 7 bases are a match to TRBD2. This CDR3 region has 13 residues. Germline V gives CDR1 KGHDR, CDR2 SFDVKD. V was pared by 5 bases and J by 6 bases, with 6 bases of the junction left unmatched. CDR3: CATSGQGGIEQYF. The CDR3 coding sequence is TGTGCCACCAGTGGCCAGGGAGGGATCGAGCAGTACTTC.

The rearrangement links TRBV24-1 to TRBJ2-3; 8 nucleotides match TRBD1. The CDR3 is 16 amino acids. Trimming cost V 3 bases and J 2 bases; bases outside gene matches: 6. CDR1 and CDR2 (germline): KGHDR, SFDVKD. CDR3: CATSDARGRVTDTQYF. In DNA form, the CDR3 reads TGTGCCACCAGTGATGCCAGGGGGCGGGTCACAGATACGCAGTATTTT.

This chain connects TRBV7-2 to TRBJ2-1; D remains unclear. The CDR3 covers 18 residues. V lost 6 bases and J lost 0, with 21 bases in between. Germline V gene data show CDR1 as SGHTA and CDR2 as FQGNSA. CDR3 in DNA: TGTGCCAGCAGTTCCTCCCTTCAGGCGTTGAGCTCCTACAATGAGCAGTTCTTC. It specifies CASSSSLQALSSYNEQFF.

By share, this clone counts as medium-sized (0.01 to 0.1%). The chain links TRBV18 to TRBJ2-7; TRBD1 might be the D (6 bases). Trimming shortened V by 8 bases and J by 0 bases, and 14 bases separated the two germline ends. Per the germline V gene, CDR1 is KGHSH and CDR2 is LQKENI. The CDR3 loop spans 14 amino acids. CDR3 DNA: TGTGCCAGCACAAACGCGGACAGCTCCTACGAGCAGTACTTC. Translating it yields CASTNADSSYEQYF.

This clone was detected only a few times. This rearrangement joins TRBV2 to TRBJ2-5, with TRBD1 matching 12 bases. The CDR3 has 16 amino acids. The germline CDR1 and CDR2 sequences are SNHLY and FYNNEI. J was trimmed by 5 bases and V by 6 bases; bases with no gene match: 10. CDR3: CASSLAGTGGLETQYF. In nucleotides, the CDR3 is TGTGCCAGCAGCCTAGCCGGGACAGGGGGCTTGGAGACCCAGTACTTC.

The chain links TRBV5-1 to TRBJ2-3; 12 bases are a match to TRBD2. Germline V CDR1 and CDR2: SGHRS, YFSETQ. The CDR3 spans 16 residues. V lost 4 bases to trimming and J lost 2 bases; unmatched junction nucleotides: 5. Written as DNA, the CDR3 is TGCGCCAGCAGCCCACTAGCGGGAGGAACCACAGATACGCAGTATTTT. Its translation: CASSPLAGGTTDTQYF. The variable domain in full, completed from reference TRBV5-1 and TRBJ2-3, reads KAGVTQTPRYLIKTRGQQVTLSCSPISGHRSVSWYQQTPGQGLQFLFEYFSETQRNKGNFPGRFSGRQFSNSRSEMNVSTLELGDSALYLCASSPLAGGTTDTQYFGPGTRLTVL.

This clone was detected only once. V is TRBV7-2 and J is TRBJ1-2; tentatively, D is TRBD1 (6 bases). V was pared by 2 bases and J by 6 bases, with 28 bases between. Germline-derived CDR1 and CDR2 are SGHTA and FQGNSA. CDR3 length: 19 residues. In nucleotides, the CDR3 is TGTGCCAGCAGCTTACGGGCCCCGGGACAAGGGTCGTCAGGCCATGGCTACACCTTC. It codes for CASSLRAPGQGSSGHGYTF.

This chain's CDR3 is CASSSDRSQETQYF. DNA for the CDR3: TGTGCCAGCAGCTCAGACAGGTCCCAAGAGACCCAGTACTTC. This chain uses TRBV7-9 with TRBJ2-5; D may be TRBD1 (6 bases). Trimming took off 4 bases at V and 1 base at J, with 10 bases between the two ends. Germline CDR1 SEHNR, CDR2 FQNEAQ (reference sequence). The CDR3 runs 14 residues.

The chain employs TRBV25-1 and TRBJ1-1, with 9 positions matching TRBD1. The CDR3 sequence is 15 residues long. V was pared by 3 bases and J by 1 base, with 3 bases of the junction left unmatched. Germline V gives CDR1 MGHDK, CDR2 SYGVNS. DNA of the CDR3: TGTGCCAGCAGTGACATGGGACAGGGGAACACTGAAGCTTTCTTT. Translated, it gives CASSDMGQGNTEAFF. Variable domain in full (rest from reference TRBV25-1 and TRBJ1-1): EADIYQTPRYLVIGTGKKITLECSQTMGHDKMYWYQQDPGMELHLIHYSYGVNSTEKGDLSSESTVSRIRTEHFPLTLESARPSHTSQYLCASSDMGQGNTEAFFGQGTRLTVV.

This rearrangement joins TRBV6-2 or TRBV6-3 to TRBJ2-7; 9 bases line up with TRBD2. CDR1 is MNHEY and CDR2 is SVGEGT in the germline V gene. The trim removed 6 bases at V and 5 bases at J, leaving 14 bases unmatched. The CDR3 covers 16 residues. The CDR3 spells CASSSPQREEGNEQYF. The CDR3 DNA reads TGTGCCAGCAGCTCCCCACAGCGGGAGGAAGGGAACGAGCAGTACTTC.

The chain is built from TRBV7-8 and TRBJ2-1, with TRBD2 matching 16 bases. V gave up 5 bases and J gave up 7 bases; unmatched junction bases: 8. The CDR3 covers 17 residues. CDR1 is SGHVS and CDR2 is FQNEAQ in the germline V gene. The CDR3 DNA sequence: TGTGCCAGCAGCCGCGCCGGGACTAGCGGGGGGGGGAATGAGCAGTTCTTC. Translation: CASSRAGTSGGGNEQFF.